Listed below are T cell receptor beta chains from one sample, sequenced in a study of blood T cell repertoires in COVID-19. The data were produced by immunoSEQ multiplex PCR, yet TCRdb's version contains in-frame clones alone and is incomplete. The sample shows around 270,000 clones, approximately 83% of them seen only once. Specimen: PBMCs or T cells enriched from blood (not recorded which). The receptors here all came from a woman in her twenties or thirties who had recovered from COVID-19. Each CDR3 is given with its conserved first and last residue. The D gene is left open where the match is weak. Some rows have no size entry. The others give once, few or many, or a class for an expanded clone.

J gene	V gene	clone size	D gene	CDR3 protein	CDR3 DNA
TRBJ2-3	TRBV6-5	-	-	CASSYSGGTDTQYF	TGTGCCAGCAGTTACTCGGGAGGCACAGATACGCAGTATTTT
TRBJ2-1	TRBV4-1	-	-	CASSQEGPLGARSEQFF	TGCGCCAGCAGCCAAGAAGGGCCTTTGGGAGCTCGCAGTGAGCAGTTCTTC
TRBJ2-5	TRBV28	-	TRBD2	CASSVGGLAGGQETQYF	TGTGCCAGCAGTGTAGGGGGACTAGCGGGAGGACAAGAGACCCAGTACTTC
TRBJ2-7	TRBV29-1	-	TRBD2	CSVGSLAGGPLEQYF	TGCAGCGTTGGGAGTTTAGCGGGAGGCCCCCTCGAGCAGTACTTC
TRBJ2-7	TRBV28	-	-	CASSTQGVSYEQYF	TGTGCCAGCAGTACGCAGGGTGTATCCTACGAGCAGTACTTC
TRBJ1-4	TRBV13	-	-	CASTTMGQGIEKLFF	TGTGCCAGCACAACAATGGGGCAGGGAATCGAAAAACTGTTTTTT
TRBJ2-3	TRBV18	-	-	CASFRGREVTDTQYF	-
TRBJ1-2	TRBV19	-	-	CASSIELWAADGYTF	TGTGCCAGTAGTATAGAACTTTGGGCAGCCGATGGCTACACCTTC
TRBJ2-1	TRBV19	-	TRBD1	CASSHPGQVHNEQFF	TGTGCCAGTAGTCACCCGGGACAGGTCCACAATGAGCAGTTCTTC
TRBJ2-7	TRBV28	-	TRBD2	CASSGRRTSGLVGYEQYF	TGTGCCAGCAGTGGCCGACGGACTAGCGGATTAGTCGGCTACGAGCAGTACTTC
TRBJ1-2	TRBV11-2	-	-	CASSSPSAGGYTF	TGTGCCAGCAGCTCCCCCTCGGCAGGGGGCTACACCTTC
TRBJ2-5	TRBV5-1	-	TRBD2	CASSETSGRQETQYF	TGCGCCAGCAGTGAGACTAGCGGGCGACAAGAGACCCAGTACTTC
TRBJ1-2	TRBV11-2	once	-	CASSLGSPQGYTF	TGTGCCAGCAGCTTAGGGAGCCCTCAAGGCTACACCTTC
TRBJ2-1	TRBV7-3	once	TRBD2	CASSSSGRGVDEQFF	TGTGCCAGCAGCTCCAGCGGGAGAGGGGTGGATGAGCAGTTCTTC
TRBJ1-1	TRBV12-3/TRBV12-4	-	-	CASSLSLGTEAFF	TGTGCCAGCAGTTTAAGCCTAGGCACTGAAGCTTTCTTT
TRBJ2-1	TRBV12-3/TRBV12-4	-	-	CASSPDWYNEQFF	TGTGCCAGCAGCCCAGACTGGTACAATGAGCAGTTCTTC